The 10 T cell receptor beta chains below come from one sample, sequenced in a study of blood T cell repertoires in COVID-19. The data were produced by immunoSEQ multiplex PCR, yet TCRdb's version contains in-frame clones alone and is incomplete. The sample has fewer than 450,000 clones; around 90% are singletons. The source material was PBMCs or T cells enriched from blood (not recorded which). All receptors come from a woman aged 35 to 49 with acute COVID-19.

The V call is TRBV21-1, the J call TRBJ1-1; no DNA check was done on the table's D call, TRBD1. TRBV21-1 is a pseudogene. This CDR3 comprises 14 residues. CDR3 DNA sequence: TGTGCCAGCGACAGAGGCCAGATAGACACTGAAGCTTTCTTT. It encodes CASDRGQIDTEAFF.

This clone was observed once. The J gene is TRBJ2-7, the V gene TRBV7-5; TRBD2 was called by the table and not checked on the DNA. TRBV7-5 is annotated as a pseudogene. The CDR3 sequence is 17 residues long. In DNA, the CDR3 is TGTGCCAGAAGCTTAGGGACTAGCGGGGGGGCCAGTGGGGAGCAGTACTTC. This sequence encodes CARSLGTSGGASGEQYF.

The sample holds one count of this clone. Other DNA sequences in the sample encode the same CDR3. The chain carries TRBV4-1 and TRBJ2-5; a possible D gene is TRBD1 (5 bases). The CDR3 spans 13 residues. Germline V CDR1 and CDR2: MGHRA, YSYEKL. V lost 1 base and J lost 4, with 7 bases in between. CDR3 DNA sequence: TGCGCCAGCAGCCAAGCAGGGCGAGAGACCCAGTACTTC. Residues: CASSQAGRETQYF.

The CDR3 DNA follows: TGTGCCAGCAGCCCCGCATATGGCCAAGACGATCAGGAAGGCTATGGCTACACCTTC. Translated, it gives CASSPAYGQDDQEGYGYTF. V is TRBV11-2 and J is TRBJ1-2; D is ambiguous. The CDR3 consists of 19 residues. Germline CDR1 is SGHAT and CDR2 is FQNNGV. V was pared by 5 bases and J by 4 bases, with 29 bases between.

The chain carries TRBV27 and TRBJ2-2; maybe TRBD2 (5 bases). The CDR3 extends over 16 amino acids. The V end was cut by 5 bases, the J end by 4 bases, with 17 bases between. From germline, CDR1 is MNHEY and CDR2 SMNVEV (reference sequence). The CDR3 DNA reads as TGTGCCAGCAGTCCGATGATGAGGGTGGCCACCGGGGAGCTGTTTTTT. Residues: CASSPMMRVATGELFF.

This chain uses TRBV5-1 with TRBJ2-2, with no clear D. V lost 2 bases, J lost 6 bases, and 8 bases lay in between. Germline V gene sequence: CDR1 SGHRS, CDR2 YFSETQ. CDR3 length: 13 residues. CDR3 in amino acids: CASSFTVAGELFF. In nucleotides, the CDR3 is TGCGCCAGCAGCTTTACAGTAGCCGGGGAGCTGTTTTTT.

As regards this clone: Distinct nucleotide sequences in the sample also encode this CDR3. The CDR3 DNA reads as TGTGCCAGCAGCTTAGCGTCCGGTTATGGCTACACCTTC. This sequence encodes CASSLASGYGYTF. The chain links TRBV7-9 to TRBJ1-2; D not resolved. Trimming left V 0 bases short and J 5 bases short, with 7 bases between. The CDR3 has 13 residues. The germline V gene has CDR1 SEHNR and CDR2 FQNEAQ (reference sequence). Using reference TRBV7-9 and TRBJ1-2 for the parts outside the CDR3, the full variable domain is DTGVSQNPRHKITKRGQNVTFRCDPISEHNRLYWYRQTLGQGPEFLTYFQNEAQLEKSRLLSDRFSAERPKGSFSTLEIQRTEQGDSAMYLCASSLASGYGYTFGSGTRLTVV.

This clone has only one observation. This chain links TRBV2 with TRBJ1-3; no clear D gene. This CDR3 has 16 residues. Germline CDR1 reads SNHLY; CDR2 reads FYNNEI. V lost 3 bases and J 0 bases, leaving 12 bases between the germline ends. The CDR3 region is CASSDLAGSSGNTIYF. The CDR3 nucleotides read TGTGCCAGCAGTGATCTTGCTGGGAGCTCTGGAAACACCATATATTTT.

The genes are TRBV15 and TRBJ1-1; D ambiguous. The germline gives CDR1 LNHNV, CDR2 YYDKDF (reference sequence). The CDR3 runs to 15 residues. V gave up 0 bases and J gave up 4 bases, with 12 bases separating them. CDR3 in DNA: TGTGCCACCAGCAGAGATGTGGGCCCGGCCACTGAAGCTTTCTTT. As protein: CATSRDVGPATEAFF.

The chain carries TRBV29-1 and TRBJ1-2; a weak D match, TRBD1 (6 bases). This CDR3 comprises 12 residues. In germline, CDR1 is SQVTM, CDR2 ANQGSEA. The V gene lost 2 bases and the J gene lost 5 bases, with 9 bases spanning the gap. The CDR3 DNA is TGCAGCGTTGAACAGGGGCTATATGGCTACACCTTC. Translating gives CSVEQGLYGYTF.